This is a list of T cell receptor beta chains from one sample in a study of cytomegalovirus exposure and HLA in healthy donors. Produced via immunoSEQ multiplex PCR; TCRdb's table is partial and in-frame only. The data contain about 65,000 clones, about 91% of them singletons. Sequenced input: PBMCs. Receptors were obtained from a woman between 18 and 29 years old in good health and CMV-seronegative. Each CDR3 is given with its conserved first and last residue. A D gene is named only where the DNA matches it firmly. Not all rows give a size; the values are once, few, many and, for expanded clones, a class.

j_call | d_call | clone_size | v_call | cdr3_aa | cdr3_nt
TRBJ2-7 | NA | NA | TRBV7-4 | CASSLEPRDNPKTYEQYF | TGTGCCAGCAGCTTAGAGCCGAGGGACAATCCGAAGACCTACGAGCAGTACTTC
TRBJ1-4 | NA | NA | TRBV28 | CASRSPGRLVLFF | TGTGCCAGCAGATCCCCCGGCAGGCTCGTACTGTTTTTT
TRBJ2-7 | NA | once | TRBV15 | CATSRDRTTYEQYF | TGTGCCACCAGCAGAGATAGGACTACCTACGAGCAGTACTTC
TRBJ2-7 | NA | NA | TRBV6-5 | CASSLRQEQYF | TGTGCCAGCAGCCTCAGACAGGAGCAGTACTTC
TRBJ2-7 | TRBD2 | NA | TRBV25-1 | CASSLTGTRAHEQYF | TGTGCCAGCAGTCTTACCGGGACTAGGGCCCACGAGCAGTACTTC
TRBJ2-2 | NA | NA | TRBV9 | CASSSPGNTGELFF | TGTGCCAGCAGCTCCCCGGGAAACACCGGGGAGCTGTTTTTT
TRBJ2-1 | NA | NA | TRBV7-3 | CASSQSGTQGSEQFF | TGTGCCAGCAGCCAGTCCGGGACCCAGGGGAGTGAGCAGTTCTTC
TRBJ1-2 | TRBD1 | once | TRBV7-2 | CASSPTSGQGYGYTF | TGTGCCAGCAGCCCGACATCCGGACAGGGCTATGGCTACACCTTC
TRBJ1-3 | NA | NA | TRBV5-6 | CASSLLQGGNTIYF | TGTGCCAGCAGCTTGCTTCAGGGTGGAAACACCATATATTTT
TRBJ2-1 | TRBD1 | NA | TRBV10-3 | CAISDQGQGDNEQFF | TGTGCCATCAGTGATCAAGGACAGGGGGACAATGAGCAGTTCTTC
TRBJ1-3 | NA | few | TRBV9 | CASSVEALSGNTIYF | TGTGCCAGCAGCGTAGAAGCGCTCTCTGGAAACACCATATATTTT